This T cell receptor beta chain was found in a study of CD8 T cells in Susac syndrome (dated by TCRdb to the late 2010s). In terms of the full investigation: Repertoire sequencing was used to test whether CD8+ T cell activation and differentiation in Susac syndrome was antigen driven. The clonality of the CD8+ T cell repertoire was compared across over 10 healthy donors, about 14 Susac syndrome patients and about 15 multiple sclerosis patients. Broad study findings and their caveats: The number of individuals in the TCR sequencing and HLA analysis was acknowledged as relatively small.

About this clonotype itself: Its antigen is unknown. Base qualities are missing; no much larger clone stands one base away.

RNA was extracted using the RNeasy kit, and about 0.5 to 1 ug of the RNA was reverse transcribed with random hexamers. The immunoSEQ multiplex PCR assay, covering 54 Vbeta and 13 Jbeta segments, was used to amplify TCR beta CDR3 regions. PCR amplification bias was corrected by using a synthetic template baseline for primer optimization and computational correction. The authors' analysis ran thus. Reads were annotated to V, D and J genes according to IMGT and were analyzed with immunoSEQ Analyzer, with only productive sequences retained. To calculate clonality, Shannon entropy was normalized by log2 of the number of productive unique sequences and then subtracted from one. For each patient and control, public and private clones were evaluated within the 100 most prevalent clones. A clone was defined as Susac-specific if it was absent from the healthy and MS cohorts, from about a thousand published viral clones and from other ImmuneACCESS disease sequences. In-frame beta chains were kept once TCRdb had trimmed the public reads at Q25 with fastp and called clones with MiXCR. Rows are unified per CDR3 protein, each entry keeping the most common DNA and genes. These V and J calls derive from TCRdb rather than the authors' analysis. Within this sample are around 190,000 distinct CDR3 sequences, with 95% of them counted one time only. The top ten hold 0.15% to 0.2% of the sample.

Peripheral blood CD8+ and CD4+ T cells from healthy donors, Susac syndrome patients and multiple sclerosis patients were profiled using high-throughput TCR beta sequencing. The multiple sclerosis controls were treatment-naive patients who had stable or active relapsing-remitting disease and met the revised McDonald criteria. Bulk CD8+ and CD4+ T cells were purified by magnetic negative isolation, whereas CD8+ TEMRA cells were enriched by FACS. Blood was drawn into EDTA tubes, processed within 24 hours, and PBMCs were isolated by density gradient centrifugation. PBMCs intended for TCR sequencing were frozen in liquid nitrogen and were later thawed in a 37 degrees C water bath. The sorted or isolated CD4+, CD8+ and CD8+ TEMRA cells had a purity of 90% or higher. V and J lose 4 bases and 5 bases, and a span of 9 bases separates them. From the germline V gene, CDR1 is SQVTM and CDR2 is ANQGSEA. Including cysteine and phenylalanine, the CDR3 has 12 amino acids. The CDR3 DNA has 36 bases and is translated from base 1.

The clonotype originates from a human donor with multiple sclerosis. Material for sequencing was CD8+ T cells from PBMCs. The V gene is TRBV29-1 and the J gene is TRBJ2-1; no D gene call is confident. The CDR3 amino acid sequence is: CSVVGSNNEQFF. The base sequence is TGCAGCGTTGTAGGCTCAAACAATGAGCAGTTCTTC.